This is a list of T cell receptor beta chains from one sample in a study of blood T cell repertoires in COVID-19. TCRdb's copy holds only in-frame clones and misses some; the assay was immunoSEQ multiplex PCR. In the table there are fewer than 65,000 clones, around 87% of which are singletons. The specimen sequenced was peripheral blood. These receptor sequences come from a woman aged 55-75 years with COVID-19, enrolled during active disease. Both conserved end residues are part of each CDR3. A D gene is named only where the DNA matches it firmly. For some rows the clone size is stated as once, few or many, or as a class when expanded; others skip it.

j_gene: TRBJ2-1
d_gene: TRBD2
v_gene: TRBV27
abundance: once
CDR3aa: CASSFFSGRRGNEQFF
CDR3nt: TGTGCCAGCAGTTTTTTTAGCGGGAGACGGGGCAATGAGCAGTTCTTC

j_gene: TRBJ2-3
d_gene: .
v_gene: TRBV7-2
abundance: once
CDR3aa: CASSLDYRSDTQYF
CDR3nt: TGTGCCAGCAGCTTAGACTACCGATCAGATACGCAGTATTTT

j_gene: TRBJ2-3
d_gene: TRBD2
v_gene: TRBV2
abundance: .
CDR3aa: CASSEIGREAHTQYF
CDR3nt: TGTGCCAGCAGTGAGATCGGGAGGGAGGCGCATACGCAGTATTTT

j_gene: TRBJ2-7
d_gene: TRBD2
v_gene: TRBV2
abundance: .
CDR3aa: CASTPRRGRADGEQYF
CDR3nt: TGTGCCAGCACTCCCCGTCGGGGGAGGGCCGATGGCGAGCAGTACTTC

j_gene: TRBJ1-1
d_gene: .
v_gene: TRBV6-4
abundance: .
CDR3aa: CASSLSLNTEAFF
CDR3nt: TGTGCCAGCAGTCTCAGTCTGAACACTGAAGCTTTCTTT

j_gene: TRBJ2-3
d_gene: TRBD2
v_gene: TRBV7-9
abundance: .
CDR3aa: CASSTGLAGVSADTQYF
CDR3nt: TGTGCCAGCAGCACCGGACTAGCGGGAGTTTCAGCAGATACGCAGTATTTT

j_gene: TRBJ2-3
d_gene: .
v_gene: TRBV5-1
abundance: .
CDR3aa: CASSLVDRGGTDTQYF
CDR3nt: TGCGCCAGCAGCTTGGTTGACAGGGGAGGGACAGATACGCAGTATTTT

j_gene: TRBJ1-6
d_gene: TRBD1
v_gene: TRBV5-1
abundance: .
CDR3aa: CASSLKIQGAGENSPLHF
CDR3nt: TGCGCCAGCAGCTTGAAAATACAGGGGGCTGGGGAGAATTCACCCCTCCACTTT

j_gene: TRBJ2-7
d_gene: .
v_gene: TRBV7-9
abundance: .
CDR3aa: CASIVGTNSYEQYF
CDR3nt: TGTGCCAGCATCGTAGGGACAAACTCCTACGAGCAGTACTTC

j_gene: TRBJ2-7
d_gene: TRBD2
v_gene: TRBV6-5
abundance: .
CDR3aa: CASSYSTGGRPYEQYF
CDR3nt: TGTGCCAGCAGTTACTCGACGGGCGGGAGGCCCTACGAGCAGTACTTC

j_gene: TRBJ2-7
d_gene: TRBD2
v_gene: TRBV27
abundance: once
CDR3aa: CASSLIPPGLADYEQYF
CDR3nt: TGTGCCAGCAGTTTAATCCCCCCCGGACTAGCGGACTACGAGCAGTACTTC

j_gene: TRBJ1-5
d_gene: .
v_gene: TRBV19
abundance: once
CDR3aa: CASSIRTGNQPQHF
CDR3nt: TGTGCCAGTAGTATAAGGACAGGCAATCAGCCCCAGCATTTT

j_gene: TRBJ2-2
d_gene: TRBD2
v_gene: TRBV28
abundance: .
CDR3aa: CASRTREGAGELFF
CDR3nt: TGTGCCAGCAGAACGCGGGAGGGGGCCGGGGAGCTGTTTTTT

j_gene: TRBJ1-5
d_gene: .
v_gene: TRBV15
abundance: .
CDR3aa: CATSRGGLGGSNQPQHF
CDR3nt: TGTGCCACCAGCAGGGGCGGGCTGGGTGGTAGCAATCAGCCCCAGCATTTT

j_gene: TRBJ2-5
d_gene: TRBD1
v_gene: TRBV7-6
abundance: .
CDR3aa: CASSLIRTGGRETQYF
CDR3nt: TGTGCCAGCAGCTTAATCCGGACAGGGGGCCGTGAGACCCAGTACTTC

j_gene: TRBJ2-7
d_gene: TRBD1
v_gene: TRBV10-3
abundance: .
CDR3aa: CAISESLTGGLYEQYF
CDR3nt: TGTGCCATCAGTGAGTCCCTGACAGGGGGCTTGTACGAGCAGTACTTC

j_gene: TRBJ2-1
d_gene: TRBD2
v_gene: TRBV19
abundance: .
CDR3aa: CASSIYPLTGGTYNEQFF
CDR3nt: TGTGCCAGTAGTATATACCCCCTGACGGGAGGTACCTACAATGAGCAGTTCTTC

j_gene: TRBJ2-3
d_gene: TRBD2
v_gene: TRBV5-1
abundance: .
CDR3aa: CASSLRVAGGGGSTDTQYF
CDR3nt: TGCGCCAGCAGCTTGCGGGTAGCGGGAGGAGGGGGTTCGACAGATACGCAGTATTTT

j_gene: TRBJ2-1
d_gene: .
v_gene: TRBV28
abundance: .
CDR3aa: CASRPPVASSYNEQFF
CDR3nt: TGTGCCAGCAGGCCCCCCGTGGCAAGCTCCTACAATGAGCAGTTCTTC

j_gene: TRBJ1-2
d_gene: TRBD1
v_gene: TRBV30
abundance: .
CDR3aa: CAWTDRDEYGYTF
CDR3nt: TGTGCCTGGACGGACAGGGATGAGTATGGCTACACCTTC

j_gene: TRBJ1-1
d_gene: .
v_gene: TRBV30
abundance: .
CDR3aa: CAWSVAMRGQDTEAFF
CDR3nt: TGTGCCTGGAGTGTAGCCATGAGAGGGCAGGACACTGAAGCTTTCTTT

j_gene: TRBJ2-1
d_gene: TRBD2
v_gene: TRBV5-5
abundance: .
CDR3aa: CASSLGLAGGSYNEQFF
CDR3nt: TGTGCCAGCAGCTTGGGACTAGCGGGAGGGTCCTACAATGAGCAGTTCTTC

j_gene: TRBJ2-1
d_gene: .
v_gene: TRBV29-1
abundance: once
CDR3aa: CSVVLGGRSYNEQFF
CDR3nt: TGCAGCGTTGTGTTGGGAGGACGCTCCTACAATGAGCAGTTCTTC

j_gene: TRBJ1-4
d_gene: .
v_gene: TRBV19
abundance: .
CDR3aa: CASTPTGTYNEKLFF
CDR3nt: TGTGCCAGTACCCCTACCGGGACATACAATGAAAAACTGTTTTTT

j_gene: TRBJ1-5
d_gene: .
v_gene: TRBV28
abundance: .
CDR3aa: CASSGAGLRGNQPQHF
CDR3nt: TGTGCCAGCAGTGGCGCGGGTTTAAGGGGGAATCAGCCCCAGCATTTT

j_gene: TRBJ1-4
d_gene: .
v_gene: TRBV12-3/TRBV12-4
abundance: .
CDR3aa: CASRRGSEKLFF
CDR3nt: TGTGCCAGCCGTCGGGGTAGCGAAAAACTGTTTTTT

j_gene: TRBJ1-5
d_gene: .
v_gene: TRBV28
abundance: .
CDR3aa: CASSLPRYSNQPQHF
CDR3nt: TGTGCCAGCAGTTTACCCCGGTATAGCAATCAGCCCCAGCATTTT

j_gene: TRBJ2-7
d_gene: .
v_gene: TRBV27
abundance: .
CDR3aa: CASSRTRGMYEQYF
CDR3nt: TGTGCCAGCAGTCGGACTAGGGGGATGTACGAGCAGTACTTC

j_gene: TRBJ2-7
d_gene: .
v_gene: TRBV11-2
abundance: .
CDR3aa: CASSSDPLTYRVEQYF
CDR3nt: TGTGCCAGCAGCTCTGACCCACTAACATACAGGGTTGAGCAGTACTTC

j_gene: TRBJ1-3
d_gene: TRBD1
v_gene: TRBV5-6
abundance: .
CDR3aa: CASSWDRLSSGNTIYF
CDR3nt: TGTGCCAGCAGCTGGGACAGGCTTAGCTCTGGAAACACCATATATTTT

j_gene: TRBJ2-7
d_gene: TRBD1
v_gene: TRBV18
abundance: once
CDR3aa: CASSPGTVYEQYF
CDR3nt: TGTGCCAGCTCACCCGGGACAGTATACGAGCAGTACTTC

j_gene: TRBJ2-3
d_gene: .
v_gene: TRBV5-1
abundance: .
CDR3aa: CASRPSRTDTQYF
CDR3nt: TGCGCCAGCAGGCCTTCTAGGACAGATACGCAGTATTTT

j_gene: TRBJ1-4
d_gene: TRBD1
v_gene: TRBV9
abundance: once
CDR3aa: CASSPGGQDNEKLFF
CDR3nt: TGTGCCAGCAGCCCCGGGGGACAGGATAATGAAAAACTGTTTTTT

j_gene: TRBJ2-1
d_gene: .
v_gene: TRBV28
abundance: .
CDR3aa: CASSLIRQGSYNEQFF
CDR3nt: TGTGCCAGCAGTTTAATCCGGCAGGGCTCCTACAATGAGCAGTTCTTC

j_gene: TRBJ1-5
d_gene: .
v_gene: TRBV6-6
abundance: .
CDR3aa: CASSQGGQPQHF
CDR3nt: TGTGCCAGCAGTCAAGGGGGTCAGCCCCAGCATTTT

j_gene: TRBJ1-1
d_gene: .
v_gene: TRBV12-3/TRBV12-4
abundance: .
CDR3aa: CASSLQGRTEAFF
CDR3nt: TGTGCCAGCAGTTTACAGGGGCGAACTGAAGCTTTCTTT

j_gene: TRBJ1-4
d_gene: .
v_gene: TRBV14
abundance: .
CDR3aa: CASSQDGSGIEKLFF
CDR3nt: TGTGCCAGCAGCCAAGATGGGTCGGGTATAGAAAAACTGTTTTTT

j_gene: TRBJ2-1
d_gene: .
v_gene: TRBV19
abundance: .
CDR3aa: CAGSGTDIWNEQFF
CDR3nt: TGTGCCGGCTCCGGGACTGATATCTGGAATGAGCAGTTCTTC

j_gene: TRBJ1-1
d_gene: TRBD1
v_gene: TRBV6-5
abundance: .
CDR3aa: CASSYTGGTEAFF
CDR3nt: TGTGCCAGCAGTTACACAGGGGGCACTGAAGCTTTCTTT

j_gene: TRBJ1-3
d_gene: TRBD1
v_gene: TRBV9
abundance: once
CDR3aa: CASSQGGTGNTIYF
CDR3nt: TGTGCCAGCAGCCAGGGGGGAACAGGAAACACCATATATTTT

j_gene: TRBJ2-5
d_gene: TRBD1
v_gene: TRBV19
abundance: .
CDR3aa: CASSIGRGLETQYF
CDR3nt: TGTGCCAGTAGTATAGGAAGGGGGCTCGAGACCCAGTACTTC

j_gene: TRBJ2-1
d_gene: .
v_gene: TRBV5-8
abundance: .
CDR3aa: CASSLAPSGLNEQFF
CDR3nt: TGTGCCAGCAGCTTGGCGCCCTCCGGACTCAATGAGCAGTTCTTC

j_gene: TRBJ1-5
d_gene: .
v_gene: TRBV6-2/TRBV6-3
abundance: once
CDR3aa: CASSYISNQPQHF
CDR3nt: TGTGCCAGCAGTTATATCTCCAATCAGCCCCAGCATTTT

j_gene: TRBJ2-3
d_gene: .
v_gene: TRBV6-5
abundance: .
CDR3aa: CASSLQGRGDTQYF
CDR3nt: TGTGCCAGCAGTTTACAAGGACGGGGAGATACGCAGTATTTT

j_gene: TRBJ2-7
d_gene: .
v_gene: TRBV6-5
abundance: .
CDR3aa: CASTDGVRTAYEQYF
CDR3nt: TGTGCCAGCACCGACGGGGTGCGAACCGCCTACGAGCAGTACTTC

j_gene: TRBJ2-4
d_gene: TRBD1
v_gene: TRBV19
abundance: .
CDR3aa: CASSPDRDRGRVAKNIQYF
CDR3nt: TGTGCCAGTAGCCCGGACCGGGACAGGGGACGTGTGGCCAAAAACATTCAGTACTTC

j_gene: TRBJ1-6
d_gene: .
v_gene: TRBV28
abundance: .
CDR3aa: CAISGHYPSSYNSPLHF
CDR3nt: TGTGCCATCTCTGGGCATTACCCGAGCTCCTATAATTCACCCCTCCACTTT

j_gene: TRBJ2-5
d_gene: TRBD2
v_gene: TRBV6-4
abundance: .
CDR3aa: CASSARLAGQETQYF
CDR3nt: TGTGCCAGCAGTGCGCGACTAGCGGGGCAAGAGACCCAGTACTTC

j_gene: TRBJ1-2
d_gene: TRBD1
v_gene: TRBV29-1
abundance: few
CDR3aa: CSVETGVGGYTF
CDR3nt: TGCAGCGTTGAAACAGGGGTTGGCGGCTACACCTTC

j_gene: TRBJ2-2
d_gene: .
v_gene: TRBV11-3
abundance: .
CDR3aa: CASSQLATGELFF
CDR3nt: TGTGCCAGCAGTCAACTAGCAACCGGGGAGCTGTTTTTT

j_gene: TRBJ2-2
d_gene: TRBD2
v_gene: TRBV9
abundance: once
CDR3aa: CASGTSSNTGELFF
CDR3nt: TGTGCCAGCGGGACTAGCTCAAACACCGGGGAGCTGTTTTTT

j_gene: TRBJ2-5
d_gene: .
v_gene: TRBV7-9
abundance: .
CDR3aa: CASSLKGRGGETQYF
CDR3nt: TGTGCCAGCAGCCTGAAAGGTAGAGGAGGGGAGACCCAGTACTTC

j_gene: TRBJ1-4
d_gene: .
v_gene: TRBV29-1
abundance: once
CDR3aa: CSVEAGGVGEKLFF
CDR3nt: TGCAGCGTCGAGGCGGGGGGCGTCGGTGAAAAACTGTTTTTT

j_gene: TRBJ2-3
d_gene: TRBD2
v_gene: TRBV18
abundance: .
CDR3aa: CASSSGRITDTQYF
CDR3nt: TGTGCCAGCTCTAGCGGGAGGATAACAGATACGCAGTATTTT

j_gene: TRBJ1-1
d_gene: .
v_gene: TRBV30
abundance: .
CDR3aa: CAWSLNTEAFF
CDR3nt: TGTGCCTGGAGCCTAAACACTGAAGCTTTCTTT